Following are 32 T cell receptor beta chains from one sample sequenced in a study of blood T cell repertoires in COVID-19. Assay used: immunoSEQ multiplex PCR; TCRdb lists only in-frame clones, some missing. The sample carries 410,000 or so clones, roughly 89% recorded once. The sequenced material came from peripheral blood. These receptor sequences come from a woman aged 30 to 39 with active or convalescent COVID-19.

The genes are TRBV27 and TRBJ2-2; tentatively, D is TRBD2 (6 bases). CDR1 and CDR2 from the germline V gene are MNHEY and SMNVEV (reference sequence). V lost 5 bases and J lost 4, with 14 bases in between. The CDR3 covers 15 residues. CDR3 region: CASSKRDLSTGELFF. CDR3 nucleotides: TGTGCCAGCAGTAAACGGGACTTAAGCACCGGGGAGCTGTTTTTT.

This clone was counted between two and nine times. The rearrangement links TRBV5-6 to TRBJ1-1; D not resolved. The germline V and J ends were trimmed by 0 bases and 5 bases, with 5 bases remaining between them. CDR1 and CDR2 (germline): SGHDT, YYEEEE. This CDR3 comprises 12 residues. The CDR3 here is CASSLERTEAFF. The CDR3 DNA reads TGTGCCAGCAGCTTGGAGAGGACTGAAGCTTTCTTT.

The J gene is TRBJ1-4, the V gene TRBV6-1; TRBD1 aligns across 8 bases. V lost 2 bases and J lost 7; bases outside the gene matches: 3. Germline values: CDR1 MNHNS, CDR2 SASEGT. The CDR3 loop spans 14 amino acids. CDR3 sequence: CASSEQGAGEKLFF. The CDR3 bases are TGTGCCAGCAGTGAACAGGGGGCCGGTGAAAAACTGTTTTTT.

The chain carries TRBV27 and TRBJ2-7; D is perhaps TRBD1 (6 bases). Trimming left V 4 bases short and J 2 bases short, with 12 bases between. Germline CDR1 reads MNHEY; CDR2 reads SMNVEV (reference sequence). The CDR3 length is 14 residues. The CDR3 loop is CASSSGHVTYEQYF. CDR3 nucleotides: TGTGCCAGCAGTTCGGGACACGTAACCTACGAGCAGTACTTC.

This chain uses TRBV5-5 with TRBJ1-2, with 7 bases fitting TRBD1. The CDR3 length is 15 residues. Germline loops: CDR1 SGHKS, CDR2 YYEKEE (reference sequence). After removal of 4 bases from V and 3 bases from J, the junction contained 9 bases not matched to a gene. The CDR3 region has the DNA TGTGCCAGCAGCCCACGACAGGGTTCGGACTATGGCTACACCTTC. This gives the protein CASSPRQGSDYGYTF.

J is TRBJ2-5 and V is TRBV5-1; 10 bases map to TRBD2. The CDR3 consists of 16 residues. Germline V gene data show CDR1 as SGHRS and CDR2 as YFSETQ. V dropped 4 bases and J dropped 2; count of bases not matched to a gene: 8. The CDR3 bases are TGCGCCAGCAGCCGTAGCGGGGGGCCCCTACAAGAGACCCAGTACTTC. As protein: CASSRSGGPLQETQYF.

This clone was picked up a small number of times. The chain carries TRBV19 and TRBJ2-7; 10 positions agree with TRBD2. The CDR3 loop spans 15 amino acids. Germline values: CDR1 LNHDA, CDR2 SQIVND (reference sequence). The V and J ends lost 4 bases and 4 bases, in that order; junction bases with no gene match: 7. DNA of the CDR3: TGTGCCAGTAGTACGGCTAGCGGGAGTTCTTACGAGCAGTACTTC. Translating it yields CASSTASGSSYEQYF.

CDR3 DNA sequence: TGTGCCATCAGGCTGGACAGGGGGAACACTGAAGCTTTCTTT. Encoded protein: CAIRLDRGNTEAFF. The genes are TRBV10-3 and TRBJ1-1; 9 nucleotides align to TRBD1. Trimming removed 6 bases from V and 1 base from J; junction bases left unmatched: 3. This CDR3 region has 14 residues. Germline loops: CDR1 ENHRY, CDR2 SYGVKD.

The chain couples TRBV19 to TRBJ2-1; 8 positions agree with TRBD2. V lost 2 bases to trimming and J lost 8 bases; unmatched junction nucleotides: 11. CDR3 length: 16 amino acids. CDR1 and CDR2 from the germline V gene are LNHDA and SQIVND (reference sequence). CDR3 sequence: CASSIIGTSLGDEQFF. The CDR3 nucleotides are TGTGCCAGTAGTATAATAGGGACTAGTCTTGGGGATGAGCAGTTCTTC.

This clone was recorded a few times. The chain has TRBV19 and TRBJ2-7; TRBD1 aligns across 10 bases. Looked up from germline, CDR1 is LNHDA and CDR2 is SQIVND (reference sequence). V gave up 7 bases and J gave up 2 bases; unmatched junction bases: 8. This CDR3 contains 15 residues. Here the CDR3 reads CASMGPGQGTYEQYF. In DNA, the CDR3 is TGTGCCAGTATGGGGCCGGGACAGGGGACCTACGAGCAGTACTTC. The variable domain in full, completed from reference TRBV19 and TRBJ2-7, reads DGGITQSPKYLFRKEGQNVTLSCEQNLNHDAMYWYRQDPGQGLRLIYYSQIVNDFQKGDIAEGYSVSREKKESFPLTVTSAQKNPTAFYLCASMGPGQGTYEQYFGPGTRLTVT.

V usage is TRBV28 and J usage is TRBJ2-3; D might be TRBD2 (6 bases). This CDR3 has 15 amino acids. Trimming removed 9 bases at V and 9 bases at J, with 25 bases between. Germline assignment: CDR1 MDHEN and CDR2 SYDVKM. CDR3 DNA: TGTGCCAGTTCTTTCGGAACTAGCCGAGGGGACACGCAGTATTTT. It yields the protein CASSFGTSRGDTQYF.

The V gene is TRBV13, the J gene TRBJ2-3, with D possibly being TRBD1 (5 bases). V lost 2 bases and J lost 6, with 21 bases in between. The CDR3 length is 17 residues. The germline gives CDR1 PRHDT, CDR2 FYEKMQ (reference sequence). The CDR3 region has the DNA TGTGCCAGCAGCTTAAGAATGAGGCCAGGGATTTTGGATACGCAGTATTTT. Amino acids: CASSLRMRPGILDTQYF.

The chain recombines TRBV6-1 with TRBJ1-2; 11 nucleotides line up with TRBD1. CDR1 is MNHNS, CDR2 SASEGT, per germline. The J segment lost 6 bases and the V segment lost 2 bases, leaving 11 bases of the junction unmatched. CDR3 length equals 17 residues. CDR3 region: CASSETLGQGVWDGYTF. The CDR3 DNA is TGTGCCAGCAGTGAAACTCTGGGACAGGGGGTTTGGGATGGCTACACCTTC.

The chain uses TRBV25-1 and TRBJ2-1; D not certain. The germline V and J ends were trimmed by 11 bases and 7 bases, with 12 bases remaining between them. Germline assignment: CDR1 MGHDK and CDR2 SYGVNS. The CDR3 loop spans 11 amino acids. This chain's CDR3 is CASRQVNEQFF. The CDR3 nucleotides read TGTGCCTCCCGCCAGGTGAATGAGCAGTTCTTC.

J is TRBJ2-2 and V is TRBV6-1, with TRBD2 identical over 7 bases. J was trimmed by 5 bases and V by 0 bases; bases with no gene match: 9. Germline values: CDR1 MNHNS, CDR2 SASEGT. The CDR3 is made up of 17 amino acids. The CDR3 DNA is TGTGCCAGCAGTGAAGCGAGGGGAGGGTTGGGTACCGGGGAGCTGTTTTTT. This translates into CASSEARGGLGTGELFF.

The count of this clone is one. This chain joins TRBV3-1 (or the pseudogene TRBV3-2) and TRBJ1-5; D might be TRBD1 (6 bases). V lost 4 bases and J lost 2, with 9 bases in between. The V gene's germline CDR1 is LGHDT and CDR2 YNNKEL (reference sequence). This CDR3 contains 14 residues. The CDR3 DNA is TGTGCCAGCAGCCCGGGACACGGCAATCAGCCCCAGCATTTT. Encoded protein: CASSPGHGNQPQHF.

The J gene is TRBJ2-7, the V gene TRBV5-4; 12 positions agree with TRBD1. CDR1 is SGHNT, CDR2 YYREEE, per germline (reference sequence). The CDR3 is made up of 16 amino acids. The junction had 8 bases not matched to a gene; V was cut back by 4 bases and J by 3 bases. The CDR3 loop is CASSVGQGADFYEQYF. As DNA, the CDR3 is TGTGCCAGCAGCGTGGGACAGGGGGCCGACTTCTACGAGCAGTACTTC.

In this sample, this clone turned up once. The V gene is TRBV7-9, the J gene TRBJ2-6; 8 nucleotides agree with TRBD2. Germline loops: CDR1 SEHNR, CDR2 FQNEAQ (reference sequence). This CDR3 has 16 residues. V shed 1 base, J shed 7 bases, and the junction held 6 bases outside the gene matches. The DNA of the CDR3 is TGTGCCAGCAGCTTAGTGAGCGGGGGAACCGCCAACGTCCTGACTTTC. Amino acid sequence: CASSLVSGGTANVLTF.

V and J are TRBV19 and TRBJ1-5, with D uncertain. The CDR3 length is 17 residues. CDR1 is LNHDA and CDR2 is SQIVND in the germline V gene (reference sequence). Trimming removed 1 base from V and 0 bases from J, with 13 bases in between. The DNA of the CDR3 is TGTGCCAGTAGTATAGGGAGGGCCGAGGATAGCAATCAGCCCCAGCATTTT. It yields the protein CASSIGRAEDSNQPQHF.

The genes are TRBV29-1 and TRBJ2-1; the match to TRBD2 covers 9 bases. With V trimmed by 6 bases and J by 7 bases, 10 bases remained unmatched. The CDR3 has 14 residues. The germline V gene has CDR1 SQVTM and CDR2 ANQGSEA. CDR3 nucleotide sequence: TGCAGCGTATCAGCGGGAGGAATGACGAATGAGCAGTTCTTC. Amino acids: CSVSAGGMTNEQFF.

This chain's CDR3 is CAISETGTSTTNEKLFF. CDR3 bases: TGTGCCATCAGTGAGACAGGGACCTCTACAACTAATGAAAAACTGTTTTTT. The rearrangement uses TRBV10-3 and TRBJ1-4; D might be TRBD1 (6 bases). The CDR3 sequence is 17 residues long. Per the germline V gene, CDR1 is ENHRY and CDR2 is SYGVKD. V shed 2 bases and J shed 0 bases, with 13 bases lying between them.

The CDR3 loop reads CASSQDGRNTEAFF. Written as DNA, the CDR3 is TGTGCCAGCAGCCAAGACGGGAGGAACACTGAAGCTTTCTTT. J is TRBJ1-1 and V is TRBV3-1 (or the pseudogene TRBV3-2); D remains ambiguous. CDR3 size: 14 residues. Trimming removed 0 bases at V and 1 base at J, with 6 bases between. Germline-derived CDR1 and CDR2 are LGHDT and YNNKEL (reference sequence).

The chain joins TRBV2 to TRBJ2-4, with D maybe TRBD2 (5 bases). V was clipped by 5 bases and J by 6 bases, with 11 bases between them. CDR3 length equals 13 residues. Germline loops: CDR1 SNHLY, CDR2 FYNNEI. The CDR3 here is CASSSDYPNIQYF. The CDR3 DNA reads TGTGCCAGCAGTTCCGACTATCCAAACATTCAGTACTTC.

This clone was observed a few times. The V gene is TRBV18, the J gene TRBJ1-1, with 8 positions matching TRBD1. This CDR3 comprises 14 residues. V was clipped by 3 bases and J by 6 bases; unmatched bases: 6. The germline gives CDR1 KGHSH, CDR2 LQKENI. CDR3 amino acids: CASSPIAGGSEAFF. Here the CDR3 DNA reads TGTGCCAGCTCACCTATAGCAGGGGGCTCTGAAGCTTTCTTT.

This chain uses TRBV5-4 with TRBJ2-7, with 7 bases fitting TRBD1. The germline gives CDR1 SGHNT, CDR2 YYREEE (reference sequence). The junction had 4 bases not matched to a gene; V was cut back by 5 bases and J by 2 bases. The CDR3 sequence is 13 residues long. The CDR3 loop is CASRSGQTYEQYF. In nucleotides, the CDR3 is TGTGCCAGCAGATCGGGACAGACCTACGAGCAGTACTTC.

The CDR3 region has the DNA TGTGCCAGCAGTTTAACTGGTCCCGGAGGCAATCAGCCCCAGCATTTT. It encodes CASSLTGPGGNQPQHF. This sequence joins TRBV6-5 and TRBJ1-5; D not resolved. Germline CDR1 is MNHEY and CDR2 is SVGAGI. This CDR3 comprises 16 residues. Trimming cost V 4 bases and J 2 bases, with 15 bases left between them.

The chain employs TRBV27 and TRBJ2-1; 9 bases agree with TRBD2. The CDR3 is 15 amino acids. The ends lost 3 bases at V and 4 bases at J; junction bases unmatched: 4. Per the germline V gene, CDR1 is MNHEY and CDR2 is SMNVEV (reference sequence). The CDR3 DNA reads as TGTGCCAGCAGTTTGGCGGGGGGGGCATACAATGAGCAGTTCTTC. This sequence encodes CASSLAGGAYNEQFF.

The V gene is TRBV6-5, the J gene TRBJ1-1, with D unclear. The V end lost 8 bases, the J end lost 0 bases, and 7 bases lay between the germline ends. CDR1 MNHEY and CDR2 SVGAGI come from the germline V gene. This CDR3 has 12 amino acids. CDR3 sequence (DNA): TGTGCCAGCGCCGAGGTGAACACTGAAGCTTTCTTT. It encodes CASAEVNTEAFF.

The J gene is TRBJ1-1, the V gene TRBV19; D might be TRBD1 (6 bases). The germline gives CDR1 LNHDA, CDR2 SQIVND (reference sequence). The CDR3 length is 16 residues. V gave up 5 bases and J gave up 1 base, with 17 bases separating them. The CDR3 loop is CASSPLTGVGNTEAFF. In nucleotides, the CDR3 is TGTGCCAGTAGTCCACTGACAGGAGTTGGGAACACTGAAGCTTTCTTT.

The chain has TRBV30 and TRBJ1-4, with D possibly TRBD1 on 5 matching bases. The CDR3 has 13 amino acids. Germline V gene sequence: CDR1 GTSNPN, CDR2 SVGIG (reference sequence). The V end lost 5 bases, the J end lost 6 bases, and 13 bases lay between the germline ends. CDR3 amino acids: CAWHGGPYEKLFF. The CDR3 bases are TGTGCCTGGCACGGGGGTCCCTATGAAAAACTGTTTTTT.

The chain joins TRBV6-5 to TRBJ1-2, with TRBD1 matching over 7 bases. The CDR3 is made up of 14 amino acids. CDR1 is MNHEY, CDR2 SVGAGI, per germline. J lost 5 bases, V lost 2 bases, and 5 bases had no gene match. The CDR3 here is CASSYGTEWYGYTF. CDR3 nucleotides: TGTGCCAGCAGTTACGGGACAGAGTGGTATGGCTACACCTTC.

This chain joins TRBV13 and TRBJ2-1, with a weak D call TRBD2 (7 bases). CDR3 length equals 15 residues. Germline V gene data show CDR1 as PRHDT and CDR2 as FYEKMQ (reference sequence). Trimming shortened V by 3 bases and J by 8 bases, and 17 bases separated the two germline ends. The CDR3 is CASSFSGGGVDEQFF. The CDR3 DNA sequence: TGTGCCAGCAGCTTCAGCGGAGGGGGGGTCGATGAGCAGTTCTTC.